This is a list of T cell receptor beta chains from one sample in a study of OX40 agonist ivuxolimab in advanced cancers. TCRdb's table, derived via immunoSEQ multiplex PCR, lists solely in-frame clones and lacks some. This sample yields approximately 30,000 clones, of which approximately 86% are seen a single time; approximately 31% belongs to the top ten. The sample here was CD4+ or CD8+ T cells sorted from blood, taken in a trial of the OX40 agonist ivuxolimab. The receptors stem from an adult with an advanced solid tumor such as melanoma, head and neck, liver or kidney cancer. The CDR3 runs from the conserved cysteine through the conserved F or W. D genes are given only for firm matches. Clone sizes are given selectively: once, few, many, or a class where the clone is expanded.

V: TRBV2
J: TRBJ2-1
D: TRBD2
size: NA
CDR3: CASSTGLAYEQFF
DNA: TGTGCCAGCAGCACGGGACTAGCTTATGAGCAGTTCTTC

V: TRBV7-6
J: TRBJ1-1
D: NA
size: NA
CDR3: CASSLSAGRTDTEAFF
DNA: TGTGCCAGCAGCTTATCGGCAGGGAGGACAGACACTGAAGCTTTCTTT

V: TRBV6-5
J: TRBJ1-1
D: NA
size: few
CDR3: CASSYRGLLNTEAFF
DNA: TGTGCCAGCAGTTACCGGGGACTCCTGAACACTGAAGCTTTCTTT

V: TRBV6-5
J: TRBJ2-5
D: NA
size: NA
CDR3: CASSYVGWQTQYF
DNA: TGTGCCAGCAGTTACGTGGGTTGGCAGACCCAGTACTTC

V: TRBV5-4
J: TRBJ2-2
D: TRBD1
size: NA
CDR3: CASRQGAGTGELFF
DNA: TGTGCCAGCAGACAGGGGGCCGGCACCGGGGAGCTGTTTTTT

V: TRBV5-1
J: TRBJ2-7
D: NA
size: large
CDR3: CASSGDGGRAYEQYF
DNA: TGCGCCAGCAGCGGAGACGGGGGCCGGGCCTACGAGCAGTACTTC

V: TRBV6-5
J: TRBJ1-5
D: NA
size: once
CDR3: CASKGQQYSNQPQHF
DNA: TGTGCCAGCAAAGGACAGCAGTATAGCAATCAGCCCCAGCATTTT

V: TRBV9
J: TRBJ2-1
D: NA
size: NA
CDR3: CASSTPRGAGSYNEQFF
DNA: TGTGCCAGCAGCACGCCCCGAGGGGCCGGCTCCTACAATGAGCAGTTCTTC

V: TRBV28
J: TRBJ1-2
D: NA
size: NA
CDR3: CASSLGSGGGSGYTF
DNA: TGTGCCAGCAGTTTAGGGTCCGGGGGTGGGAGTGGCTACACCTTC

V: TRBV6-1
J: TRBJ2-1
D: NA
size: medium-sized
CDR3: CASSPWGFANEQFF
DNA: TGTGCCAGCAGTCCCTGGGGATTCGCCAATGAGCAGTTCTTC

V: TRBV4-3
J: TRBJ2-7
D: NA
size: NA
CDR3: CASSQGPGGSYEQYF
DNA: TGCGCCAGCAGCCAAGGTCCAGGCGGGTCTTACGAGCAGTACTTC

V: TRBV27
J: TRBJ1-5
D: NA
size: NA
CDR3: CASSPYGNGNQPQHF
DNA: TGTGCCAGCAGTCCCTACGGGAACGGCAATCAGCCCCAGCATTTT

V: TRBV7-9
J: TRBJ1-1
D: NA
size: NA
CDR3: CASSPASEAFF
DNA: TGTGCCAGCAGCCCCGCCAGTGAAGCTTTCTTT

V: TRBV6-5
J: TRBJ2-7
D: NA
size: NA
CDR3: CASSFIRGLTYEQYF
DNA: TGTGCCAGCAGCTTCATCCGGGGACTGACCTACGAGCAGTACTTC

V: TRBV19
J: TRBJ1-1
D: TRBD1
size: NA
CDR3: CASSARQGMGTEAFF
DNA: TGTGCCAGTAGTGCCAGACAGGGGATGGGGACTGAAGCTTTCTTT